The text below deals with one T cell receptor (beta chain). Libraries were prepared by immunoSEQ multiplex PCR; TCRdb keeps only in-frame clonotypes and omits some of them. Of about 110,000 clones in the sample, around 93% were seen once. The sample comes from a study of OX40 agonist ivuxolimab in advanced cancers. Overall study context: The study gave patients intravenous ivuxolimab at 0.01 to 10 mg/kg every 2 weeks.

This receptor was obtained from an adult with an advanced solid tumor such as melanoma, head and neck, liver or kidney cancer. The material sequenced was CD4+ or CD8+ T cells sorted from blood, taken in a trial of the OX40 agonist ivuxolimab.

CDR3 protein: CASSPGQVRETQYF. The CDR3 DNA reads TGTGCCAGCTCACCGGGACAGGTGCGCGAGACCCAGTACTTC. V usage is TRBV18 and J usage is TRBJ2-5, with TRBD1 matching over 8 bases. With 3 bases clipped from V and 5 bases from J, the junction kept 5 bases outside the gene matches. Germline V gives CDR1 KGHSH, CDR2 LQKENI. This CDR3 region has 14 residues.